This record concerns one T cell receptor beta chain sequence. The data were taken from a study of blood T cell repertoires in COVID-19. As handled by the study authors: Researchers report that nucleated cell counts were estimated from reference gene primer amplification. TCRdb's copy holds only in-frame clones and misses some; the assay was immunoSEQ multiplex PCR. That table gives V, J and clone size, and the DNA gave D and trimming. The data contain 50,000 or so clones, approximately 81% of them singletons. Specimen: peripheral blood. The receptor comes from a man in his forties or fifties with active COVID-19.

This CDR3 reads CASSEFPSYNEQFF. As DNA, the CDR3 is TGTGCCAGCAGTGAATTTCCCAGCTACAATGAGCAGTTCTTC. The chain combines TRBV6-1 with TRBJ2-1; no firm D call. This CDR3 has 14 amino acids. Germline CDR1 and CDR2: MNHNS and SASEGT. V lost 2 bases, J lost 3 bases, and 8 bases lay in between.